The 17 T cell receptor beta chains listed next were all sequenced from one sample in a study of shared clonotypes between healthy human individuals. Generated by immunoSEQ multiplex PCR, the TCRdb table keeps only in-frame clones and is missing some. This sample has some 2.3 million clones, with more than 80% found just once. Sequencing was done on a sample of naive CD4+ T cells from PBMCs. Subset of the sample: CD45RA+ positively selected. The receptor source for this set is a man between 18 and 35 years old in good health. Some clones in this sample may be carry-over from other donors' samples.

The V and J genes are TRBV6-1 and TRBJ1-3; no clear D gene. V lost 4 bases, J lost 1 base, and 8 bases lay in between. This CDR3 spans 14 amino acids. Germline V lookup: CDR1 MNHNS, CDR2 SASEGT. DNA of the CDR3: TGTGCCAGCAGTGGCGGGTGGTCTGGAAACACCATATATTTT. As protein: CASSGGWSGNTIYF.

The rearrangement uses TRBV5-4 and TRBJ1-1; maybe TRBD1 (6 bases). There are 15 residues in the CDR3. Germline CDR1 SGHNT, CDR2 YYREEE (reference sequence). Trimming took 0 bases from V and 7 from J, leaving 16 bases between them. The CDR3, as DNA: TGTGCCAGCAGCTTGGTCGTCAGGGGAGATGATGAAGCTTTCTTT. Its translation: CASSLVVRGDDEAFF.

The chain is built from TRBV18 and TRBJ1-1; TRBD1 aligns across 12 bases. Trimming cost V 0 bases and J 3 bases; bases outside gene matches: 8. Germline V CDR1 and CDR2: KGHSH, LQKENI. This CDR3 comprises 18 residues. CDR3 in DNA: TGTGCCAGCTCACCACCGATTGGGGACAGGGGGCTGGACACTGAAGCTTTCTTT. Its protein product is CASSPPIGDRGLDTEAFF.

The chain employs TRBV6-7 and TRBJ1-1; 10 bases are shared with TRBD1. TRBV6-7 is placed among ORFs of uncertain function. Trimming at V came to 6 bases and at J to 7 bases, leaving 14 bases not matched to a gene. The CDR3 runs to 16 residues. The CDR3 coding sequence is TGTGCCAGCAGCCAGGGACAGGGGTGTGAAAACCTTGAAGCTTTCTTT. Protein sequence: CASSQGQGCENLEAFF.

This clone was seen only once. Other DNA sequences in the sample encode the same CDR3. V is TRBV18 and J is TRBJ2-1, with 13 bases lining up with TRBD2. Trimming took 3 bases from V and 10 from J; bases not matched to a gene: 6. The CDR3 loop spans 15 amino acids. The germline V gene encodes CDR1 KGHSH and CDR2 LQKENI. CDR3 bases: TGTGCCAGCTCACCCGGACTAGCGGGAGTTGGGGAGCAGTTCTTC. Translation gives CASSPGLAGVGEQFF.

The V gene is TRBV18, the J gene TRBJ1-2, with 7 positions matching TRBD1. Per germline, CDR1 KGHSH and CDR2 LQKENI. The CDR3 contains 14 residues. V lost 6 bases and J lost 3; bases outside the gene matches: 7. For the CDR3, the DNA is TGTGCCAGCTCCCAGGGGGGGATCTACTATGGCTACACCTTC. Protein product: CASSQGGIYYGYTF. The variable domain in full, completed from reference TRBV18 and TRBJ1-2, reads NAGVMQNPRHLVRRRGQEARLRCSPMKGHSHVYWYRQLPEEGLKFMVYLQKENIIDESGMPKERFSAEFPKEGPSILRIQQVVRGDSAAYFCASSQGGIYYGYTFGSGTRLTVV.

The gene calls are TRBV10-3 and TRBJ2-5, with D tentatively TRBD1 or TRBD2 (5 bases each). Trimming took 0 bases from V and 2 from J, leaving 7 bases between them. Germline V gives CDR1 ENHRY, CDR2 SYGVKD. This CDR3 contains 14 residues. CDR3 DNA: TGTGCCATCAGTGAGTCCGGGGCTCAAGAGACCCAGTACTTC. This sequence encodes CAISESGAQETQYF.

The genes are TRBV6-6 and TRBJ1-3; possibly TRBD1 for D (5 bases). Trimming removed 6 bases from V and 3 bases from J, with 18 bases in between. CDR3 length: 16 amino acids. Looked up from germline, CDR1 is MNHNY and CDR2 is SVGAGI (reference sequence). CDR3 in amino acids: CASSLFGGTSGNTIYF. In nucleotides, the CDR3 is TGTGCCAGCAGCCTTTTCGGGGGGACGAGTGGAAACACCATATATTTT.

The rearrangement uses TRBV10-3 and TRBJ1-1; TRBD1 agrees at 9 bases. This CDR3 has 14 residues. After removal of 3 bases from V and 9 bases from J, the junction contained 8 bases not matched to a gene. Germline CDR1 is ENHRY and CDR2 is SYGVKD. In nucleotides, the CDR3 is TGTGCCATCAGTGAAGGGGGGACAGGGAATAAAGCTTTCTTT. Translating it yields CAISEGGTGNKAFF.

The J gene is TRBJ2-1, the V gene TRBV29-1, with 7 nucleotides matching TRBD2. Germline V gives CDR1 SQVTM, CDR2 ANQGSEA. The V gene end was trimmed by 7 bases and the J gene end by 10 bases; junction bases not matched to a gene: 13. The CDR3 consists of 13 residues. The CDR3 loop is CSGVLDGRGEQFF. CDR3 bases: TGCAGCGGTGTCCTGGACGGGCGGGGGGAGCAGTTCTTC.

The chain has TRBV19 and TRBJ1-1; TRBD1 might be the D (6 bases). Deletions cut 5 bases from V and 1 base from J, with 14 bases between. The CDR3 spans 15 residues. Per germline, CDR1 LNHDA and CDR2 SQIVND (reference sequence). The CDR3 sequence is CASSRARTANTEAFF. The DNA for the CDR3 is TGTGCCAGTAGTCGCGCACGGACAGCGAACACTGAAGCTTTCTTT.

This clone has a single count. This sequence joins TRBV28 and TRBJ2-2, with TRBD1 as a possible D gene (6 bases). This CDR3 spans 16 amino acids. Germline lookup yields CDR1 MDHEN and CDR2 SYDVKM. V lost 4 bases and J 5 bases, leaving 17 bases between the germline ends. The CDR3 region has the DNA TGTGCCAGCAGTTCCCTAGGGGGAGTGTCTACCGGGGAGCTGTTTTTT. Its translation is CASSSLGGVSTGELFF.

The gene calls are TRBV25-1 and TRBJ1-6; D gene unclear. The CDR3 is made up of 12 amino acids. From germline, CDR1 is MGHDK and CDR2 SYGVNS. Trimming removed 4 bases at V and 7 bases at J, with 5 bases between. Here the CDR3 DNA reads TGTGCCAGCAGTGTTGTAAATTCACCCCTCCACTTT. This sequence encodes CASSVVNSPLHF.

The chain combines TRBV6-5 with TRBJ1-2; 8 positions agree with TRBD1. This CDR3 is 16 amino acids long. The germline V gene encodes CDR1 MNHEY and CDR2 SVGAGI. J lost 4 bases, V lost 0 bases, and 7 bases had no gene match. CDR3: CASSYSGQGAVYGYTF. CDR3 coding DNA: TGTGCCAGCAGTTACTCCGGGCAGGGGGCAGTCTATGGCTACACCTTC.

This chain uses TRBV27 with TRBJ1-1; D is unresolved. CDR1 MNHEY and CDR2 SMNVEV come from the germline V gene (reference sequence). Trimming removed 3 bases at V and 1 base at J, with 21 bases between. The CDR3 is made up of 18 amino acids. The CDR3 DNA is TGTGCCAGCAGTTTGGGTCCTGCCCAAGAGGTTGCGAACACTGAAGCTTTCTTT. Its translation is CASSLGPAQEVANTEAFF.

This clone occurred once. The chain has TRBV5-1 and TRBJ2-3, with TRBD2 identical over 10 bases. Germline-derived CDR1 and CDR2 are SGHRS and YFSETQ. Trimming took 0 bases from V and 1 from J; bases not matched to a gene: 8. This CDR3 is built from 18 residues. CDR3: CASSLAGLASFGTDTQYF. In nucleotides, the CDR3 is TGCGCCAGCAGCTTGGCGGGACTAGCGTCGTTCGGCACAGATACGCAGTATTTT.

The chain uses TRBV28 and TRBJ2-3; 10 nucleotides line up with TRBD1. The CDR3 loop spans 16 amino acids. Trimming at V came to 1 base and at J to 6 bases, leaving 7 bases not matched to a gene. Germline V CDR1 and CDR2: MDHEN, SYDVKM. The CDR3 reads CASSLSGTGVLDTQYF. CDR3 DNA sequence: TGTGCCAGCAGTTTATCCGGGACAGGGGTTTTGGATACGCAGTATTTT.